The next 27 T cell receptor beta chains were all read from a single sample in a study of blood T cell repertoires in COVID-19. Sequencing was performed with immunoSEQ multiplex PCR; in TCRdb, only in-frame clones are kept and a portion is missing. The table shows 86,000 or so clones, with over 90% occurring only once. Sequencing was carried out using peripheral blood. The source of these receptors is a human donor with active COVID-19. The donor label of this sample is uncertain.

Concerning this clone: The same CDR3 also results from other DNA sequences found in this sample. CDR3 amino acids: CASSIGALNTEAFF. In DNA form, the CDR3 reads TGTGCCAGTAGTATAGGTGCCCTAAACACTGAAGCTTTCTTT. The V call is TRBV19, the J call TRBJ1-1, with D unresolved. CDR1 and CDR2 from the germline V gene are LNHDA and SQIVND (reference sequence). The CDR3 runs to 14 residues. V lost 1 base to trimming and J lost 2 bases, with 8 bases between them. Full variable domain (outside the CDR3, taken from reference TRBV19 and TRBJ1-1): DGGITQSPKYLFRKEGQNVTLSCEQNLNHDAMYWYRQDPGQGLRLIYYSQIVNDFQKGDIAEGYSVSREKKESFPLTVTSAQKNPTAFYLCASSIGALNTEAFFGQGTRLTVV.

The chain carries TRBV3-1 (or the pseudogene TRBV3-2) and TRBJ1-4; possibly TRBD1 for D (5 bases). Germline lookup yields CDR1 LGHDT and CDR2 YNNKEL (reference sequence). The V end lost 0 bases, the J end lost 8 bases, and 13 bases lay between the germline ends. The CDR3 covers 15 residues. The CDR3 bases are TGTGCCAGCAGCCAAGATACCGTCGGGGGGGAAAAACTGTTTTTT. It codes for CASSQDTVGGEKLFF.

The J gene is TRBJ2-3, the V gene TRBV6-1; tentatively, D is TRBD1 (6 bases). Germline CDR1 reads MNHNS; CDR2 reads SASEGT. This CDR3 has 15 residues. The ends were cut back, 3 bases at V and 1 base at J, with 11 bases in the middle. The CDR3 DNA is TGTGCCAGCAGTGAGACCCGACAGGGCACAGATACGCAGTATTTT. Translation: CASSETRQGTDTQYF.

The V call is TRBV3-1 (or the pseudogene TRBV3-2), the J call TRBJ1-1, with TRBD1 matching 7 bases. The CDR3 length is 13 residues. Germline assignment: CDR1 LGHDT and CDR2 YNNKEL (reference sequence). J was trimmed by 10 bases and V by 1 base; bases with no gene match: 6. Here the CDR3 DNA reads TGTGCCAGCAGCCAAGCAGGGGGAGTCGGAGCTTTCTTT. Translated: CASSQAGGVGAFF.

The J gene is TRBJ2-1, the V gene TRBV5-1, with 7 bases that match TRBD1. The CDR3 covers 16 residues. Trimming at V came to 0 bases and at J to 7 bases, leaving 10 bases not matched to a gene. Germline CDR1 and CDR2: SGHRS and YFSETQ. The DNA for the CDR3 is TGCGCCAGCAGCTTGGCCCAAGGGGGCGTGGGTAATGAGCAGTTCTTC. It translates to CASSLAQGGVGNEQFF.

The V gene is TRBV7-9, the J gene TRBJ2-7, with 7 bases that match TRBD2. Germline lookup yields CDR1 SEHNR and CDR2 FQNEAQ (reference sequence). This CDR3 contains 17 residues. V lost 1 base, J lost 1 base, and 10 bases stayed unmatched. CDR3 nucleotides: TGTGCCAGCAGCTTAGTAGCGCGACTAGCAAGTTCCTACGAGCAGTACTTC. It codes for CASSLVARLASSYEQYF.

On this clone: In the same sample, other DNA sequences code for this CDR3. The genes are TRBV6-5 and TRBJ1-1, with D perhaps TRBD1 (5 bases). CDR1 is MNHEY, CDR2 SVGAGI, per germline. With 4 bases removed from V and 1 base from J, the gap between germline ends came to 7 bases. The CDR3 sequence is 13 residues long. This chain's CDR3 is CASSFQGNTEAFF. The CDR3 DNA reads as TGTGCCAGCAGTTTTCAGGGGAACACTGAAGCTTTCTTT.

The chain links TRBV29-1 to TRBJ2-7, with 8 bases that match TRBD2. The CDR3 extends over 15 amino acids. CDR1 and CDR2 from the germline V gene are SQVTM and ANQGSEA. J lost 10 bases, V lost 0 bases, and 14 bases had no gene match. The CDR3 spells CSVEEFAAGASLQYF. DNA for the CDR3: TGCAGCGTTGAAGAGTTTGCAGCGGGAGCCTCTCTTCAGTACTTC.

The genes are TRBV7-8 and TRBJ1-6; D not resolved. This CDR3 is 15 amino acids long. Germline values: CDR1 SGHVS, CDR2 FQNEAQ. V lost 4 bases and J lost 7, with 14 bases in between. The CDR3 sequence is CASSYATSGNSPLHF. The CDR3, as DNA: TGTGCCAGCAGCTACGCCACCTCGGGGAATTCACCCCTCCACTTT.

The V gene is TRBV19, the J gene TRBJ2-7, with D possibly matching TRBD2 (6 bases). The CDR3 is made up of 13 amino acids. Germline V gives CDR1 LNHDA, CDR2 SQIVND (reference sequence). The V gene lost 5 bases and the J gene lost 2 bases, with 10 bases spanning the gap. CDR3 region: CASSLQRAYEQYF. The CDR3 DNA reads TGTGCCAGTAGTCTCCAGCGGGCCTACGAGCAGTACTTC.

The rearrangement joins TRBV11-2 to TRBJ2-7; 11 bases align to TRBD1. The J segment lost 2 bases and the V segment lost 5 bases, leaving 5 bases of the junction unmatched. Per germline, CDR1 SGHAT and CDR2 FQNNGV. The CDR3 loop spans 15 amino acids. The CDR3 nucleotides read TGTGCCAGCAGCCTAGCGGGACAGGGGGCCTACGAGCAGTACTTC. The encoded protein is CASSLAGQGAYEQYF.

V usage is TRBV29-1 and J usage is TRBJ1-3; D is unresolved. Germline V gives CDR1 SQVTM, CDR2 ANQGSEA. V shed 7 bases and J shed 2 bases, with 9 bases lying between them. The CDR3 sequence is 12 residues long. This CDR3 reads CSGHGTGNTIYF. The CDR3 nucleotides are TGCAGCGGCCACGGGACTGGAAACACCATATATTTT.

The DNA of the CDR3 is TGTGCCAGCAGTTACAGGGGTTCCTATAATTCACCCCTCCACTTT. Its protein product is CASSYRGSYNSPLHF. The chain uses TRBV6-2 or TRBV6-3 and TRBJ1-6; weak D call: TRBD1 (5 bases). This CDR3 is built from 15 residues. The germline CDR1 and CDR2 sequences are MNHEY and SVGEGT. The V and J ends lost 2 bases and 1 base respectively, with 6 bases between them.

The chain carries TRBV3-1 (or the pseudogene TRBV3-2) and TRBJ2-1, with TRBD2 matching 12 bases. V was clipped by 4 bases and J by 5 bases; unmatched bases: 0. The V gene's germline CDR1 is LGHDT and CDR2 YNNKEL (reference sequence). The CDR3 extends over 14 amino acids. The CDR3 loop reads CASSRLAGDNEQFF. The CDR3 coding sequence is TGTGCCAGCAGCCGACTAGCGGGGGACAATGAGCAGTTCTTC.

The CDR3 protein is CASSLGQSDNSPLHF. DNA of the CDR3: TGTGCCAGCAGCCTCGGACAGAGTGATAATTCACCCCTCCACTTT. The V call is TRBV6-5, the J call TRBJ1-6; perhaps TRBD1 as D (6 bases). The CDR3 covers 15 residues. Germline V gene data show CDR1 as MNHEY and CDR2 as SVGAGI. Deletions cut 6 bases from V and 5 bases from J, with 14 bases between.

V is TRBV12-3 or TRBV12-4 and J is TRBJ1-1; TRBD1 matches at 9 bases. Trimming removed 4 bases from V and 5 bases from J; junction bases left unmatched: 2. This CDR3 has 13 residues. CDR3 DNA: TGTGCCAGCAGTTCGACAGGGGGGACTGAAGCTTTCTTT. Protein sequence: CASSSTGGTEAFF.

This sequence joins TRBV7-9 and TRBJ2-7; 7 nucleotides line up with TRBD1. V shed 5 bases, J shed 2 bases, and the junction held 3 bases outside the gene matches. CDR3 size: 13 residues. Germline V CDR1 and CDR2: SEHNR, FQNEAQ (reference sequence). The CDR3 DNA reads as TGTGCCAGCAGCCCGACAGGGCCCTACGAGCAGTACTTC. It encodes CASSPTGPYEQYF.

The rearrangement links TRBV3-1 (or the pseudogene TRBV3-2) to TRBJ1-2, with D unresolved. The CDR3 covers 13 residues. V was trimmed by 0 bases and J by 5 bases, leaving 7 bases between them. The germline V gene has CDR1 LGHDT and CDR2 YNNKEL (reference sequence). Here the CDR3 reads CASSQETGYGYTF. CDR3 sequence (DNA): TGTGCCAGCAGCCAAGAAACGGGATATGGCTACACCTTC.

This sequence joins TRBV13 and TRBJ2-7; D is possibly TRBD1 (6 bases). There are 16 residues in the CDR3. Germline values: CDR1 PRHDT, CDR2 FYEKMQ (reference sequence). Between the trimmed V and J ends, which lost 4 bases and 2 bases, there was a span of 18 bases. Here the CDR3 DNA reads TGTGCCAGCAGCTCGAACAGGGAGACTCTAACCTACGAGCAGTACTTC. Its translation: CASSSNRETLTYEQYF.

V usage is TRBV3-1 (or the pseudogene TRBV3-2) and J usage is TRBJ2-5; 8 bases map to TRBD2. The CDR3 is 15 residues long. Unmatched junction bases numbered 11, after V lost 6 bases and J lost 5 bases. From germline, CDR1 is LGHDT and CDR2 YNNKEL (reference sequence). The DNA of the CDR3 is TGTGCCAGCAGACCAGCGGGGGCCGGGGGGGAGACCCAGTACTTC. Its translation: CASRPAGAGGETQYF.

The CDR3: CATSSSRGTQYF. The CDR3 nucleotides are TGTGCCACCAGCAGTTCCCGGGGTACGCAGTATTTT. This chain joins TRBV15 and TRBJ2-3; D is possibly TRBD2 (5 bases). CDR3 length: 12 amino acids. Germline V CDR1 and CDR2: LNHNV, YYDKDF (reference sequence). Trimming removed 3 bases from V and 8 bases from J, with 9 bases in between. The full variable domain, completed using reference TRBV15 and TRBJ2-3, is DAMVIQNPRYQVTQFGKPVTLSCSQTLNHNVMYWYQQKSSQAPKLLFHYYDKDFNNEADTPDNFQSRRPNTSFCFLDIRSPGLGDTAMYLCATSSSRGTQYFGPGTRLTVL.

The chain links TRBV24-1 to TRBJ1-1, with TRBD1 identical over 9 bases. Trimming took 7 bases from V and 2 from J; bases not matched to a gene: 4. This CDR3 is built from 14 residues. The germline gives CDR1 KGHDR, CDR2 SFDVKD. The chain's CDR3 is CATRRGQGNTEAFF. Written as DNA, the CDR3 is TGTGCCACCAGGAGGGGACAGGGAAACACTGAAGCTTTCTTT.

The chain uses TRBV4-2 and TRBJ1-4; D gene ambiguous. The CDR3 runs to 15 residues. The V gene's germline CDR1 is LGHNA and CDR2 YNFKEQ. The V end was cut by 0 bases, the J end by 6 bases, with 11 bases between. CDR3 protein: CASSQDYAGYEKLFF. CDR3 DNA sequence: TGTGCCAGCAGCCAAGATTATGCAGGTTATGAAAAACTGTTTTTT.

This clone was counted once. Other nucleotide sequences from this sample produce the same CDR3. The chain links TRBV3-1 (or the pseudogene TRBV3-2) to TRBJ2-3; no reliable D call. CDR1 is LGHDT and CDR2 is YNNKEL in the germline V gene (reference sequence). This CDR3 has 12 residues. V lost 1 base and J 6 bases, leaving 5 bases between the germline ends. The chain's CDR3 is CASSQVRDTQYF. The CDR3 region has the DNA TGTGCCAGCAGCCAAGTTCGGGATACGCAGTATTTT.

V is TRBV27 and J is TRBJ2-1; perhaps TRBD2 as D (6 bases). Trimming pared 5 bases from V and 0 bases from J, leaving 20 bases between. Germline V gene lookup returns CDR1 MNHEY and CDR2 SMNVEV (reference sequence). This CDR3 is 18 amino acids long. The CDR3 DNA reads TGTGCCAGCAGTCGACCCCGGGGCCCCGGGAGCTCCTACAATGAGCAGTTCTTC. Translation: CASSRPRGPGSSYNEQFF.

This clone was detected only a few times. V usage is TRBV3-1 (or the pseudogene TRBV3-2) and J usage is TRBJ1-6, with D possibly TRBD1 on 6 matching bases. Germline CDR1 is LGHDT and CDR2 is YNNKEL (reference sequence). The CDR3 loop spans 14 amino acids. V lost 1 base and J lost 10, with 11 bases in between. The CDR3 sequence is CASSQGTGTSPLHF. The CDR3 coding sequence is TGTGCCAGCAGCCAAGGCACAGGGACCTCACCCCTCCACTTT.

The V call is TRBV2, the J call TRBJ2-4; D is unclear. Germline V lookup: CDR1 SNHLY, CDR2 FYNNEI. V lost 1 base and J 6 bases, leaving 10 bases between the germline ends. The CDR3 runs to 14 residues. The chain's CDR3 is CASSEGLPGNIQYF. The DNA of the CDR3 is TGTGCCAGCAGTGAAGGACTCCCTGGAAACATTCAGTACTTC.